This entry lists 29 T cell receptor beta chains sequenced from one sample in a study of shared clonotypes between healthy human individuals. Measured with immunoSEQ multiplex PCR; TCRdb has only the in-frame clones, and not every one. The repertoire holds 230,000 or so clones, with 50% to 80% as singletons. Sequenced: memory CD4+ T cells sorted from blood. The subset denotes: CD45RA-negative fraction. These receptors were taken from a young man in good health.

The chain links TRBV29-1 to TRBJ2-1, with TRBD2 as a possible D gene (6 bases). The CDR3 consists of 11 residues. The V and J ends lost 7 bases and 2 bases respectively, with 6 bases between them. Germline V gene sequence: CDR1 SQVTM, CDR2 ANQGSEA. CDR3 DNA sequence: TGCAGCGGGGGGGCCTACAATGAGCAGTTCTTC. It specifies CSGGAYNEQFF.

The chain is built from TRBV5-1 and TRBJ2-3, with D uncertain. There are 11 residues in the CDR3. Germline-derived CDR1 and CDR2 are SGHRS and YFSETQ. V lost 7 bases and J lost 0, with 3 bases in between. The CDR3 spells CASRSTDTQYF. The DNA for the CDR3 is TGCGCCAGCCGAAGCACAGATACGCAGTATTTT.

This clone turned up a few times. This rearrangement joins TRBV10-3 to TRBJ2-1; D unresolved. Per the germline V gene, CDR1 is ENHRY and CDR2 is SYGVKD. This CDR3 is built from 13 residues. Trimming took off 6 bases at V and 9 bases at J, with 15 bases between the two ends. The CDR3 coding sequence is TGTGCCATCAGAAGACCTGAGCAAGGTGAGCAGTTCTTC. Protein product: CAIRRPEQGEQFF.

The chain recombines TRBV10-2 with TRBJ2-7; possible D gene TRBD1, 5 bases. V was pared by 4 bases and J by 4 bases, with 11 bases between. This CDR3 region has 13 residues. The germline V gene has CDR1 WSHSY and CDR2 SAAADI. The CDR3 reads CASSAVTGYEQYF. CDR3 DNA: TGCGCCAGCAGTGCAGTTACAGGATACGAGCAGTACTTC.

The V gene is TRBV5-5, the J gene TRBJ2-5; 10 bases are shared with TRBD1. The CDR3 runs 15 residues. Unmatched junction bases numbered 6, after V lost 3 bases and J lost 4 bases. Germline V CDR1 and CDR2: SGHKS, YYEKEE (reference sequence). The CDR3 reads CASSSAGTGVETQYF. The CDR3 coding sequence is TGTGCCAGCAGCTCGGCCGGGACAGGGGTAGAGACCCAGTACTTC. Full variable domain (outside the CDR3, taken from reference TRBV5-5 and TRBJ2-5): DAGVTQSPTHLIKTRGQQVTLRCSPISGHKSVSWYQQVLGQGPQFIFQYYEKEERGRGNFPDRFSARQFPNYSSELNVNALLLGDSALYLCASSSAGTGVETQYFGPGTRLLVL.

The chain carries TRBV7-2 and TRBJ2-1; D is possibly TRBD1 (6 bases). With 2 bases removed from V and 3 bases from J, the gap between germline ends came to 14 bases. In germline, CDR1 is SGHTA, CDR2 FQGNSA. This CDR3 has 16 amino acids. Written as DNA, the CDR3 is TGTGCCAGCAGCTTACCCAGGGGACAAATCTACAATGAGCAGTTCTTC. This codes for CASSLPRGQIYNEQFF.

The chain employs TRBV5-1 and TRBJ2-7; 10 nucleotides match TRBD1. V lost 3 bases and J lost 0; bases outside the gene matches: 3. Germline V gene data show CDR1 as SGHRS and CDR2 as YFSETQ. There are 15 residues in the CDR3. DNA of the CDR3: TGCGCCAGCAGCTGGGGGGACAGGGGCTCCTACGAGCAGTACTTC. This codes for CASSWGDRGSYEQYF.

This chain uses TRBV9 with TRBJ1-1, with 7 bases lining up with TRBD1. The CDR3 has 14 amino acids. The germline V gene encodes CDR1 SGDLS and CDR2 YYNGEE. Germline trimming cut 0 bases from V and 11 bases from J; bases unmatched to any gene: 10. The CDR3 protein is CASSVDSTGRGAFF. CDR3 nucleotide sequence: TGTGCCAGCAGCGTAGATTCGACAGGGCGTGGTGCTTTCTTT.

The J gene is TRBJ2-3, the V gene TRBV7-9; TRBD1 aligns across 9 bases. V lost 4 bases and J lost 10; bases outside the gene matches: 6. CDR1 is SEHNR, CDR2 FQNEAQ, per germline (reference sequence). CDR3 length equals 13 residues. The DNA of the CDR3 is TGTGCCAGCAGCTGGGGACAGGGAACAGCGCAGTATTTT. Translated: CASSWGQGTAQYF.

A word on this clone: The sample contains more than one DNA sequence encoding this CDR3. This chain joins TRBV10-3 and TRBJ2-6; no clear D. With 2 bases removed from V and 0 bases from J, the gap between germline ends came to 5 bases. Germline CDR1 is ENHRY and CDR2 is SYGVKD. The CDR3 has 15 residues. As DNA, the CDR3 is TGTGCCATCAGTGAGGGGCCCTCTGGGGCCAACGTCCTGACTTTC. It is translated as CAISEGPSGANVLTF.

The table lists this clone with a count of one. The rearrangement uses TRBV10-3 and TRBJ1-2; no firm D call. The V gene lost 0 bases and the J gene lost 6 bases, with 8 bases spanning the gap. Germline CDR1 ENHRY, CDR2 SYGVKD. The CDR3 length is 13 residues. The CDR3 bases are TGTGCCATCAGTGAGTCCTGGGAAGATGGCTACACCTTC. This codes for CAISESWEDGYTF.

The chain combines TRBV19 with TRBJ1-2, with D possibly being TRBD1 (5 bases). The V gene's germline CDR1 is LNHDA and CDR2 SQIVND (reference sequence). V gave up 6 bases and J gave up 5 bases, with 7 bases separating them. This CDR3 region has 11 residues. This CDR3 is CASRTVYGYTF. The CDR3 DNA reads TGTGCCAGTAGGACAGTTTATGGCTACACCTTC.

This clone was seen at least ten times. The chain uses TRBV28 and TRBJ2-7; 8 bases line up with TRBD1. Germline CDR1 reads MDHEN; CDR2 reads SYDVKM. The CDR3 extends over 13 amino acids. V lost 6 bases and J lost 2; bases outside the gene matches: 3. CDR3 protein: CASSRQGPYEQYF. The CDR3 bases are TGTGCCAGCAGCAGACAGGGGCCCTACGAGCAGTACTTC.

The chain uses TRBV28 and TRBJ2-2; 9 positions match TRBD1. Germline V gives CDR1 MDHEN, CDR2 SYDVKM. V dropped 6 bases and J dropped 6; count of bases not matched to a gene: 20. The CDR3 runs 19 residues. Here the CDR3 reads CASRLPGQGFGGGAGELFF. CDR3 nucleotides: TGTGCCAGCAGACTTCCGGGACAGGGTTTTGGTGGCGGCGCCGGGGAGCTGTTTTTT.

This clone was found many times. The CDR3 bases are TGTGCCAGCAGCTCCCGCGGCGGGGGACAAGGACCCGGGGAGCTGTTTTTT. Its protein product is CASSSRGGGQGPGELFF. The chain joins TRBV7-3 to TRBJ2-2; D is perhaps TRBD2 (7 bases). The CDR3 totals 17 residues. V was cut by 4 bases and J by 6 bases, with 21 bases left in between. CDR1 and CDR2 from the germline V gene are SGHTA and FQGTGA.

The chain carries TRBV6-6 and TRBJ2-5; 7 nucleotides agree with TRBD1. This CDR3 spans 13 amino acids. The V gene end was trimmed by 5 bases and the J gene end by 4 bases; junction bases not matched to a gene: 4. The germline V gene has CDR1 MNHNY and CDR2 SVGAGI (reference sequence). CDR3 loop: CASSLRDRETQYF. The CDR3 coding sequence is TGTGCCAGCAGTCTCCGGGACAGAGAGACCCAGTACTTC.

V is TRBV6-4 and J is TRBJ2-3, with D possibly TRBD2 on 6 matching bases. CDR3 length: 14 amino acids. Germline lookup yields CDR1 MRHNA and CDR2 SNTAGT. V was cut by 2 bases and J by 7 bases, with 13 bases left in between. CDR3 DNA sequence: TGTGCCAGCAGTGACCGGCGGGACCCAAATACGCAGTATTTT. This sequence encodes CASSDRRDPNTQYF.

The chain uses TRBV11-2 and TRBJ2-7; tentative D call: TRBD1 (5 bases). From germline, CDR1 is SGHAT and CDR2 FQNNGV. The CDR3 loop spans 15 amino acids. Trimming shortened V by 5 bases and J by 1 base, and 15 bases separated the two germline ends. The CDR3 region has the DNA TGTGCCAGCAGCCCCACCCCGGACAAATCCTACGAGCAGTACTTC. Translation gives CASSPTPDKSYEQYF.

A note on this clone: At one end, the junction sequence differs from germline, possibly due to a read error. V is TRBV5-8 and J is TRBJ2-5, with 7 bases identical to TRBD1. CDR1 SGHTS and CDR2 YDEGEE come from the germline V gene. The CDR3 has 12 residues. The CDR3 is CAGRQGWETQYF. The DNA of the CDR3 is TGTGCCGGCAGACAGGGTTGGGAGACCCAGTACTTC.

This rearrangement joins TRBV9 to TRBJ2-5; 7 positions agree with TRBD1. This CDR3 comprises 15 residues. Looked up from germline, CDR1 is SGDLS and CDR2 is YYNGEE. Trimming took 2 bases from V and 0 from J; bases not matched to a gene: 4. The CDR3 reads CASSVRGQNQETQYF. The CDR3 nucleotides read TGTGCCAGCAGCGTCCGGGGACAGAACCAAGAGACCCAGTACTTC.

V usage is TRBV4-3 and J usage is TRBJ2-7; TRBD1 matches at 11 bases. The CDR3 totals 16 residues. Germline CDR1 reads LGHNA; CDR2 reads YSLEER. V lost 2 bases, J lost 4 bases, and 7 bases stayed unmatched. This chain's CDR3 is CASSQLAGTGGYEQYF. The CDR3 DNA follows: TGCGCCAGCAGCCAATTAGCCGGGACAGGGGGATACGAGCAGTACTTC.

The J gene is TRBJ2-1, the V gene TRBV11-1; 8 bases line up with TRBD2. The CDR3 loop spans 16 amino acids. The germline V gene has CDR1 SGHAT and CDR2 FQDESV (reference sequence). With V trimmed by 6 bases and J by 9 bases, 16 bases remained unmatched. For the CDR3, the DNA is TGTGCCAGCAGGCGGGCGGGAGGCATCCCCCAACGTGAGCAGTTCTTC. Translating it yields CASRRAGGIPQREQFF.

As DNA, the CDR3 is TGTGCCAGCTCACCCGGGACGGCGGGGGAGCAGTACTTC. Its translation is CASSPGTAGEQYF. The chain employs TRBV18 and TRBJ2-7, with D possibly matching TRBD2 (6 bases). This CDR3 has 13 amino acids. The V gene's germline CDR1 is KGHSH and CDR2 LQKENI. V was cut by 3 bases and J by 7 bases, with 13 bases left in between.

The chain couples TRBV6-1 to TRBJ2-7; D uncertain. The V end was cut by 2 bases, the J end by 6 bases, with 5 bases between. Germline CDR1 is MNHNS and CDR2 is SASEGT. The CDR3 runs 11 residues. The CDR3 coding sequence is TGTGCCAGCAGTGAACTAGGCGAGCAGTACTTC. It is translated as CASSELGEQYF.

This chain links TRBV5-1 with TRBJ1-1; TRBD1 matches 7 bases. This CDR3 comprises 15 residues. CDR1 SGHRS and CDR2 YFSETQ come from the germline V gene. J was trimmed by 4 bases and V by 2 bases; bases with no gene match: 8. CDR3 sequence: CASSFGQGVITEAFF. The CDR3 nucleotides read TGCGCCAGCAGCTTTGGTCAGGGGGTTATCACTGAAGCTTTCTTT.

This clone was found a few times. The sample holds other DNA sequences that translate to the same CDR3. The chain carries TRBV10-1 and TRBJ1-1; D is ambiguous. Germline V gene sequence: CDR1 WNHNN, CDR2 SYGVQD (reference sequence). V lost 4 bases, J lost 5 bases, and 11 bases lay in between. The CDR3 spans 13 residues. DNA for the CDR3: TGCGCCAGCAGTGGAGGTGGGTCAACTGAAGCTTTCTTT. Its translation: CASSGGGSTEAFF.

This chain connects TRBV6-6 to TRBJ1-4; D is ambiguous. The germline CDR1 and CDR2 sequences are MNHNY and SVGAGI (reference sequence). The V and J ends lost 2 bases and 6 bases respectively, with 7 bases between them. The CDR3 loop spans 13 amino acids. CDR3 loop: CASSYGRDEKLFF. For the CDR3, the DNA is TGTGCCAGCAGTTACGGAAGGGATGAAAAACTGTTTTTT.

The V call is TRBV5-5, the J call TRBJ1-2, with 10 bases aligning to TRBD1. Germline V gene lookup returns CDR1 SGHKS and CDR2 YYEKEE (reference sequence). The CDR3 has 17 residues. Germline trimming cut 5 bases from V and 2 bases from J; bases unmatched to any gene: 12. CDR3 loop: CASSRGTGAGRNYGYTF. In nucleotides, the CDR3 is TGTGCCAGCAGTCGTGGGACAGGGGCGGGGAGGAACTATGGCTACACCTTC.

V and J are TRBV2 and TRBJ1-2, with D tentatively TRBD1 (5 bases). There are 14 residues in the CDR3. Between the trimmed V and J ends, which lost 5 bases and 5 bases, there was a span of 15 bases. Germline V gene lookup returns CDR1 SNHLY and CDR2 FYNNEI. The CDR3 protein is CASSLRARAYGYTF. The CDR3 DNA follows: TGTGCCAGCAGTCTCAGGGCCCGAGCGTATGGCTACACCTTC. The full variable domain, completed using reference TRBV2 and TRBJ1-2, is EPEVTQTPSHQVTQMGQEVILRCVPISNHLYFYWYRQILGQKVEFLVSFYNNEISEKSEIFDDQFSVERPDGSNFTLKIRSTKLEDSAMYFCASSLRARAYGYTFGSGTRLTVV.